These T cell receptor beta chains were read from a single sample in a study of blood T cells in healthy people across ages. TCRdb fed the 5' RACE reads into MiXCR, producing one record per CDR3 protein. There are hundreds of thousands of distinct CDR3 sequences in the sample; approximately 40% occur only once, and 30% lies in the top ten. The sequenced sample consisted of blood. These receptors all stem from a man at least 80 years old in good health. Both conserved end residues are part of each CDR3. The D gene is left open where the match is weak. Not every row has a clone size; where given, it reads once, few, many or a size class.

J: TRBJ1-5; size: -; V: TRBV7-2; D: -; DNA: TGTGCCAGCAGCGGAGACGGGGGTCAGCCCCAGCATTTT; CDR3: CASSGDGGQPQHF
J: TRBJ1-1; size: -; V: TRBV2; D: -; DNA: TGTGCCAGCAGCGTAGGTAGAGGGAACACTGAAGCTTTCTTT; CDR3: CASSVGRGNTEAFF
J: TRBJ2-5; size: once; V: TRBV20-1; D: -; DNA: TGCAGTGCTCTCTTGGACAGACAAGAGACCCAGTACTTC; CDR3: CSALLDRQETQYF
J: TRBJ2-1; size: few; V: TRBV15; D: TRBD2; DNA: TGTGCCACCAGCAAAGCACAGACTAGCCCCTACAATGAGCAGTTCTTC; CDR3: CATSKAQTSPYNEQFF
J: TRBJ2-1; size: few; V: TRBV10-2; D: TRBD1; DNA: TGCGCCAGCAGTGACCCAGGGGGCGCCCCAAATGAGCAGTTCTTC; CDR3: CASSDPGGAPNEQFF
J: TRBJ2-5; size: -; V: TRBV29-1; D: TRBD2; DNA: TGCAGCGTTACAATTAGCGGGAGCGGTGAGACCCAGTACTTC; CDR3: CSVTISGSGETQYF
J: TRBJ1-1; size: -; V: TRBV27; D: -; DNA: TGTGCCAGCAGTTTTGGGGGTTACACTGAAGCTTTCTTT; CDR3: CASSFGGYTEAFF
J: TRBJ2-1; size: few; V: TRBV20-1; D: TRBD1; DNA: TGCAGTGCCCTCACAAACAGGGGAAATGAGCAGTTCTTC; CDR3: CSALTNRGNEQFF
J: TRBJ2-5; size: -; V: TRBV5-6; D: -; DNA: TGTGCCAGCAGCCCGGCCGGGACACTTGAGACCCAGTACTTC; CDR3: CASSPAGTLETQYF
J: TRBJ2-3; size: few; V: TRBV7-2; D: TRBD2; DNA: TGTGCCAGCAGCTTAGCTTCTGCGGTACTAGCGGGTCCTAATACGCAGTATTTT; CDR3: CASSLASAVLAGPNTQYF
J: TRBJ1-1; size: few; V: TRBV29-1; D: -; DNA: TGCAGCGCTACAAAGGGGAACACTGAAGCTTTCTTT; CDR3: CSATKGNTEAFF
J: TRBJ2-3; size: few; V: TRBV7-9; D: -; DNA: TGTGCCAGCAGAGGACAGAGCTATACGCAGTATTTT; CDR3: CASRGQSYTQYF
J: TRBJ2-6; size: -; V: TRBV9; D: TRBD2; DNA: TGTGCCAGCAGCCCTCATAGCGGGGGGGCCTCTGGGGCCAACGTCCTGACTTTC; CDR3: CASSPHSGGASGANVLTF
J: TRBJ2-3; size: -; V: TRBV7-6; D: TRBD2; DNA: TGTGCCAGCAGCCAGACTAGCGGGAGGGCCGGAGATACGCAGTATTTT; CDR3: CASSQTSGRAGDTQYF
J: TRBJ2-1; size: -; V: TRBV29-1; D: -; DNA: TGCAGCACCGACCACAATGAGCAGTTCTTC; CDR3: CSTDHNEQFF
J: TRBJ1-2; size: -; V: TRBV7-2; D: TRBD1; DNA: TGTGCCAGCAGCGGGGGTCCGACAGGGTTCAATGGCTACACCTTC; CDR3: CASSGGPTGFNGYTF
J: TRBJ2-1; size: few; V: TRBV10-3; D: TRBD2; DNA: TGTGCCATCAGTGAAGTAGCGGGAGGGCCGAGGAATGAGCAGTTCTTC; CDR3: CAISEVAGGPRNEQFF
J: TRBJ1-1; size: few; V: TRBV7-2; D: TRBD1; DNA: TGTGCCAGCAGCTTTGGACAGGGAAACACTGAAGCTTTCTTT; CDR3: CASSFGQGNTEAFF
J: TRBJ1-6; size: -; V: TRBV6-5; D: -; DNA: TGTGCCAGCAGTTACTCGAGTAGTCTTTCTAATTCACCCCTCCACTTT; CDR3: CASSYSSSLSNSPLHF
J: TRBJ2-5; size: -; V: TRBV5-5; D: -; DNA: TGTGCCAGCAGCTTGGGACCCCATTTGGGGCAGGGGTTTCAAGAGACCCAGTACTTC; CDR3: CASSLGPHLGQGFQETQYF
J: TRBJ2-1; size: -; V: TRBV15; D: -; DNA: TGTGCCACCAGCACCAGGACCTACGAGCAGTTCTTC; CDR3: CATSTRTYEQFF
J: TRBJ2-1; size: many; V: TRBV29-1; D: TRBD1; DNA: TGCAGCGTTCTTAGCGACAGGGGAGGCAATGAGCAGTTCTTC; CDR3: CSVLSDRGGNEQFF
J: TRBJ2-7; size: many; V: TRBV5-1; D: -; DNA: TGCGCCAGCAGCCTGGGGGGTTTACAGGAGCAGTACTTC; CDR3: CASSLGGLQEQYF
J: TRBJ2-1; size: few; V: TRBV6-4; D: TRBD2; DNA: TGTGCCAGCAGTTCCCAGGGGCATAGCGGGAGCTCCTACAATGAGCAGTTCTTC; CDR3: CASSSQGHSGSSYNEQFF
J: TRBJ1-2; size: -; V: TRBV2; D: -; DNA: TGTGCCAGCAGTGAAGGGGGTGGCGGTAATGGCTACACCTTC; CDR3: CASSEGGGGNGYTF
J: TRBJ2-6; size: many; V: TRBV5-1; D: -; DNA: TGCGCCAGCAGCTTGGCCCCCTCAGGGAGCTCTGGGGCCAACGTCCTGACTTTC; CDR3: CASSLAPSGSSGANVLTF
J: TRBJ2-7; size: few; V: TRBV18; D: TRBD1; DNA: TGTGCCAGCTCCGGGACAGACCCGGACTACGAGCAGTACTTC; CDR3: CASSGTDPDYEQYF
J: TRBJ2-5; size: -; V: TRBV6-2/TRBV6-3; D: -; DNA: TGTGCCAGCAGCTCCCTCGGGACCACTCGGGAGACCCAGTACTTC; CDR3: CASSSLGTTRETQYF
J: TRBJ2-5; size: -; V: TRBV4-1; D: TRBD1; DNA: TGCGCCAGCAGCCAAGCAGCCGGGACAGTACAAGAGACCCAGTACTTC; CDR3: CASSQAAGTVQETQYF
J: TRBJ2-7; size: few; V: TRBV10-2; D: -; DNA: TGCGCCAGCAGCCACCGGGCCGGCGAGCAGTACTTC; CDR3: CASSHRAGEQYF
J: TRBJ1-2; size: -; V: TRBV5-1; D: -; DNA: TGCGCCAGCAGCCGTTCACAGAGGACAGTTAACTATGGCTACACCTTC; CDR3: CASSRSQRTVNYGYTF
J: TRBJ2-1; size: -; V: TRBV11-2; D: TRBD2; DNA: TGTGCCAGCAGCCCTGGGAAGGCGATCAGCGGGAGGCCTTATGGGGACAATGAGCAGTTCTTC; CDR3: CASSPGKAISGRPYGDNEQFF
J: TRBJ2-3; size: few; V: TRBV6-1; D: TRBD2; DNA: TGTGCCAGCAGTGAGTCGTCTAGCGGGACAGATACGCAGTATTTT; CDR3: CASSESSSGTDTQYF
J: TRBJ1-6; size: -; V: TRBV20-1; D: TRBD1; DNA: TGCAGTGCTTACGGACAGGGTGGGTCACCCCTCCACTTT; CDR3: CSAYGQGGSPLHF
J: TRBJ1-6; size: -; V: TRBV4-3; D: TRBD1; DNA: TGCGCCAACAGCCAAGACAGGGGGGCTAATTCACCCCTCCACTTT; CDR3: CANSQDRGANSPLHF
J: TRBJ2-5; size: -; V: TRBV7-2; D: TRBD1; DNA: TGTGCCAGCAGCTTAGAGGGGACAGATTTTGGGACCCAGTACTTC; CDR3: CASSLEGTDFGTQYF
J: TRBJ1-1; size: -; V: TRBV6-4; D: TRBD1; DNA: TGTGCCAGCAGGGCCACAGGGGACACTGAAGCTTTCTTT; CDR3: CASRATGDTEAFF
J: TRBJ2-7; size: few; V: TRBV7-2; D: -; DNA: TGTGCCAGCAGCTCCGCCGGGGGCGAGCAGTACTTC; CDR3: CASSSAGGEQYF
J: TRBJ2-1; size: -; V: TRBV7-3; D: TRBD2; DNA: TGTGCCAGCAGTTCCACACTAGCGGGAGGCAAGCAGTTCTTC; CDR3: CASSSTLAGGKQFF
J: TRBJ2-3; size: few; V: TRBV6-1; D: TRBD1; DNA: TGTGCCAGCGGACATCCCGGGACAGGAAGCACAGATACGCAGTATTTT; CDR3: CASGHPGTGSTDTQYF
J: TRBJ2-7; size: few; V: TRBV6-1; D: -; DNA: TGTGCCAGCGCCGTCTGGGGAATCGAGCAGTACTTC; CDR3: CASAVWGIEQYF
J: TRBJ2-4; size: many; V: TRBV6-2/TRBV6-3; D: -; DNA: TGTGCCAGCGTTCGGGACTTAGCCAAAAACATTCAGTACTTC; CDR3: CASVRDLAKNIQYF
J: TRBJ2-1; size: -; V: TRBV10-1; D: -; DNA: TGCGCCAGCAGTGAGCGCCAGGGCGATGAGCAGTTCTTC; CDR3: CASSERQGDEQFF
J: TRBJ2-4; size: few; V: TRBV12-3/TRBV12-4; D: TRBD2; DNA: TGTGCCAGCATCCTATCCCTAGCGGGGGGTGACATTCAGTACTTC; CDR3: CASILSLAGGDIQYF
J: TRBJ2-7; size: -; V: TRBV21-1; D: -; DNA: TGTGCCAGCAGCAAAAGGAGCGGACAATGCTACGAGCAGTACTTC; CDR3: CASSKRSGQCYEQYF
J: TRBJ2-7; size: -; V: TRBV2; D: TRBD1; DNA: TGTGCCAGCAGCGGGACAGACATCCACTACGAGCAGTACTTC; CDR3: CASSGTDIHYEQYF
J: TRBJ2-5; size: few; V: TRBV7-2; D: -; DNA: TGTGCCAGCAGCTTAGTGTTCAGGGGTAAGGGAGAGACCCAGTACTTC; CDR3: CASSLVFRGKGETQYF
J: TRBJ2-5; size: few; V: TRBV27; D: TRBD1; DNA: TGTGCCAGCAGTTGGACAGGGGGCGCGGAGACCCAGTACTTC; CDR3: CASSWTGGAETQYF
J: TRBJ2-1; size: few; V: TRBV6-5; D: TRBD2; DNA: TGTGCCAGCAGTCTCTCTAGCGGGAGGGCGTATGAGCAGTTCTTC; CDR3: CASSLSSGRAYEQFF
J: TRBJ1-1; size: few; V: TRBV4-3; D: -; DNA: TGCGCCAACTCCAGCCCTCACCGACTCAAGGGGAACACTGAAGCTTTCTTT; CDR3: CANSSPHRLKGNTEAFF
J: TRBJ1-1; size: -; V: TRBV7-6; D: TRBD1; DNA: TGTGCCAGCAGCCCCCGACAGGGAGGAAACACTGAAGCTTTCTTT; CDR3: CASSPRQGGNTEAFF
J: TRBJ2-1; size: -; V: TRBV7-9; D: TRBD1; DNA: TGTGCCAGCAGCTTAGGAGTAGGGACAGGGTTCGACAATGAGCAGTTCTTC; CDR3: CASSLGVGTGFDNEQFF